Presented here are 27 T cell receptor beta chains from one specimen sequenced in a study of T-cell memory formation after mild COVID-19. TCRdb redid the calling of the 5' RACE reads with MiXCR, one entry per CDR3 protein. The top ten hold approximately 10% of the sample, which has 200,000 to 250,000 distinct CDR3 sequences, more than 25% seen once. The material sequenced was PBMCs or a T cell subset sorted from them (not recorded which). The source is an adult woman who had mild COVID-19 (a few samples of this study predate the infection). Cell type and time point are not known.

V is TRBV12-3 or TRBV12-4 and J is TRBJ2-2; D gene ambiguous. V lost 4 bases and J lost 6, with 12 bases in between. The CDR3 consists of 14 residues. The CDR3 region has the DNA TGTGCCAGCAGTTGGGTTTTGGCCGCCGGGGAGCTGTTTTTT. As protein: CASSWVLAAGELFF.

The chain has TRBV9 and TRBJ2-2; 12 positions match TRBD2. V was pared by 0 bases and J by 8 bases, with 5 bases of the junction left unmatched. There are 16 residues in the CDR3. Germline lookup yields CDR1 SGDLS and CDR2 YYNGEE. In DNA form, the CDR3 reads TGTGCCAGCAGCGTAGGACTAGCGGGAGTCGGTGGGGAGCTGTTTTTT. Its translation: CASSVGLAGVGGELFF.

This clonotype occurred a few times. The CDR3, as DNA: TGTGCCAGCAGTTTCCGGACGGACAGCTCCTACGAGCAGTACTTC. This codes for CASSFRTDSSYEQYF. The chain links TRBV12-3 or TRBV12-4 to TRBJ2-7, with D possibly TRBD1 on 6 matching bases. The CDR3 has 15 amino acids. Trimming removed 3 bases from V and 0 bases from J, with 12 bases in between.

This clonotype was seen only once. This rearrangement joins TRBV6-1 to TRBJ1-1; weak D call: TRBD1 (5 bases). The CDR3 has 13 residues. Trimming took off 5 bases at V and 4 bases at J, with 11 bases between the two ends. Germline loops: CDR1 MNHNS, CDR2 SASEGT. The CDR3 coding sequence is TGTGCCAGCAGTAAGCCGCAGGGCACTGAAGCTTTCTTT. Its protein product is CASSKPQGTEAFF.

Of note for this clonotype: At one end, the junction sequence differs from germline, possibly due to a read error. The chain joins TRBV12-3 or TRBV12-4 to TRBJ1-2, with a tentative D call TRBD1 (5 bases). This CDR3 region has 11 residues. CDR3 DNA: TGTGCCAGCAGTTTAGACAGGACCAAGCACTTC. This gives the protein CASSLDRTKHF.

The chain links TRBV5-1 to TRBJ2-1; 8 nucleotides line up with TRBD2. In germline, CDR1 is SGHRS, CDR2 YFSETQ. Trimming took 3 bases from V and 6 from J; bases not matched to a gene: 8. The CDR3 runs 15 residues. CDR3 sequence reads: CASSWGVAGSNEQFF. The CDR3 region has the DNA TGCGCCAGCAGCTGGGGGGTAGCGGGATCCAATGAGCAGTTCTTC.

This clonotype was detected only a few times. This chain links TRBV4-1 with TRBJ2-3; unclear D gene. This CDR3 contains 14 residues. Germline CDR1 reads MGHRA; CDR2 reads YSYEKL. V was shortened by 6 bases and J by 0 bases, with 10 bases between the two germline ends. This CDR3 reads CASREFPSTDTQYF. CDR3 in DNA: TGCGCCAGCAGGGAGTTTCCTAGCACAGATACGCAGTATTTT.

The V and J genes are TRBV20-1 and TRBJ2-5; D may be TRBD1 (8 bases). Trimming cost V 4 bases and J 3 bases, with 12 bases left between them. The CDR3 sequence is 13 residues long. Germline V lookup: CDR1 DFQATT, CDR2 SNEGSKA (reference sequence). The CDR3 spells CSANRGGEETQYF. As DNA, the CDR3 is TGCAGTGCTAACAGGGGGGGCGAAGAGACCCAGTACTTC.

This clonotype was detected a few times. The V gene is TRBV30, the J gene TRBJ2-3, with D tentatively TRBD2 (7 bases). This CDR3 has 17 amino acids. The germline V gene encodes CDR1 GTSNPN and CDR2 SVGIG (reference sequence). The V end was cut by 1 base, the J end by 1 base, with 18 bases between. In nucleotides, the CDR3 is TGTGCCTGGAGTGAAAAAACAAGGGGGGGCGGCACAGATACGCAGTATTTT. Protein: CAWSEKTRGGGTDTQYF.

V gene TRBV6-5 combines with J gene TRBJ1-1; D unresolved. CDR1 is MNHEY, CDR2 SVGAGI, per germline. Trimming removed 7 bases at V and 2 bases at J, with 11 bases between. The CDR3 totals 13 residues. This chain's CDR3 is CASKGRENTEAFF. CDR3 DNA: TGTGCCAGCAAGGGCAGAGAAAACACTGAAGCTTTCTTT.

This clonotype was detected only a few times. The CDR3 spells CASSSGTARADTQYF. In nucleotides, the CDR3 is TGCGCCAGCAGCTCCGGGACAGCGAGGGCAGATACGCAGTATTTT. The genes are TRBV5-1 and TRBJ2-3; the match to TRBD1 covers 7 bases. The J segment lost 4 bases and the V segment lost 3 bases, leaving 8 bases of the junction unmatched. Germline V gene lookup returns CDR1 SGHRS and CDR2 YFSETQ. The CDR3 is made up of 15 amino acids.

This clonotype appeared a few times. The chain links TRBV5-1 to TRBJ1-1; D is unclear. The germline gives CDR1 SGHRS, CDR2 YFSETQ. V was trimmed by 0 bases and J by 3 bases, leaving 6 bases between them. CDR3 length: 13 amino acids. The CDR3 nucleotides read TGCGCCAGCAGCTTGGACGGGGACACTGAAGCTTTCTTT. As protein: CASSLDGDTEAFF.

The V and J genes are TRBV24-1 and TRBJ2-2; the match to TRBD2 covers 7 bases. Looked up from germline, CDR1 is KGHDR and CDR2 is SFDVKD. The length of the CDR3 is 15 residues. After removal of 5 bases from V and 5 bases from J, the junction contained 7 bases not matched to a gene. The DNA for the CDR3 is TGTGCCACCAGTGCCGGGACTACTGAAACCGGGGAGCTGTTTTTT. Its translation is CATSAGTTETGELFF.

This clonotype showed up just once. This chain links TRBV7-2 with TRBJ2-3, with D possibly being TRBD1 (5 bases). Trimming took 2 bases from V and 1 from J, leaving 13 bases between them. Looked up from germline, CDR1 is SGHTA and CDR2 is FQGNSA. The CDR3 has 16 residues. In DNA, the CDR3 is TGTGCCAGCAGCTTACAAGGGGCGCCCGGCACAGATACGCAGTATTTT. Protein sequence: CASSLQGAPGTDTQYF.

This clonotype was seen a handful of times. The V and J genes are TRBV4-2 and TRBJ2-1; TRBD2 matches 9 bases. The CDR3 totals 15 residues. The germline V gene encodes CDR1 LGHNA and CDR2 YNFKEQ. V shed 4 bases and J 3 bases; nucleotides not matched to a gene: 4. The CDR3 DNA reads TGTGCCAGCAGCCCAGGGCGGGAGGGCTACAATGAGCAGTTCTTC. The encoded protein is CASSPGREGYNEQFF.

V gene TRBV6-1 combines with J gene TRBJ1-5; TRBD1 is a possible D gene (5 bases). CDR3 size: 13 residues. V gave up 8 bases and J gave up 2 bases, with 10 bases separating them. Looked up from germline, CDR1 is MNHNS and CDR2 is SASEGT. The CDR3 coding sequence is TGTGCCAGCGAGGGGTACGGCAATCAGCCCCAGCATTTT. Amino acids: CASEGYGNQPQHF.

V and J are TRBV3-1 and TRBJ2-7, with D perhaps TRBD2 (5 bases). Deletions cut 4 bases from V and 6 bases from J, with 16 bases between. This CDR3 spans 14 amino acids. Germline loops: CDR1 LGHDT, CDR2 YNNKEL (reference sequence). The CDR3 nucleotides are TGTGCCAGCAGCCCCGGCGCGGGTGTTGGCGAGCAGTACTTC. This gives the protein CASSPGAGVGEQYF.

This clonotype was detected ten times or more. V and J are TRBV12-3 or TRBV12-4 and TRBJ1-1; D remains unclear. This CDR3 has 13 amino acids. The germline V and J ends were trimmed by 10 bases and 3 bases, with 15 bases remaining between them. CDR3 sequence: CANRRTLDTEAFF. The CDR3 nucleotides are TGTGCCAATAGGCGGACGTTGGACACTGAAGCTTTCTTT.

This clonotype has a count of ten or more. The genes are TRBV15 and TRBJ2-7; D remains ambiguous. CDR3 size: 14 residues. Germline CDR1 is LNHNV and CDR2 is YYDKDF (reference sequence). Trimming shortened V by 1 base and J by 1 base, and 8 bases separated the two germline ends. The CDR3 spells CATSRVPQSYEQYF. The CDR3 DNA follows: TGTGCCACCAGCAGAGTTCCACAGTCCTACGAGCAGTACTTC.

The V call is TRBV6-6, the J call TRBJ2-7; D is unclear. The CDR3 has 13 amino acids. V gave up 2 bases and J gave up 2 bases, with 7 bases separating them. The germline V gene encodes CDR1 MNHNY and CDR2 SVGAGI (reference sequence). CDR3 in DNA: TGTGCCAGCAGTTACCCACCTGCCTACGAGCAGTACTTC. Translation gives CASSYPPAYEQYF.

The chain couples TRBV4-1 to TRBJ2-7; D is uncertain. Germline CDR1 is MGHRA and CDR2 is YSYEKL. This CDR3 contains 13 residues. V lost 4 bases and J 3 bases, leaving 10 bases between the germline ends. CDR3 region: CASSLGVDYEQYF. The CDR3 bases are TGCGCCAGCAGCCTTGGGGTCGACTACGAGCAGTACTTC.

The chain is built from TRBV9 and TRBJ1-6; D is unclear. The CDR3 totals 15 residues. The V gene lost 7 bases and the J gene lost 9 bases, with 20 bases spanning the gap. The germline V gene has CDR1 SGDLS and CDR2 YYNGEE. CDR3 DNA sequence: TGTGCCAGCGGGATTGGGAGAAATCAAGGTTCACCCCTCCACTTT. Its translation: CASGIGRNQGSPLHF.

This clonotype was seen more than once but under ten times. This chain joins TRBV12-3 or TRBV12-4 and TRBJ2-5, with D unresolved. This CDR3 spans 13 amino acids. V was clipped by 3 bases and J by 5 bases, with 10 bases between them. CDR3 amino acids: CASSFAFSETQYF. The CDR3 coding sequence is TGTGCCAGCAGTTTCGCGTTCTCGGAGACCCAGTACTTC.

The J gene is TRBJ2-7, the V gene TRBV7-9, with 7 bases aligning to TRBD1. Per the germline V gene, CDR1 is SEHNR and CDR2 is FQNEAQ (reference sequence). After removal of 4 bases from V and 4 bases from J, the junction contained 10 bases not matched to a gene. This CDR3 is 15 amino acids long. CDR3 nucleotides: TGTGCCAGCAGCTCCGGGGACAGTCGGGCTTACGAGCAGTACTTC. The encoded protein is CASSSGDSRAYEQYF.

This clonotype was observed a handful of times. The chain employs TRBV4-3 and TRBJ2-1; no definite D call. V lost 0 bases, J lost 6 bases, and 12 bases lay in between. There are 15 residues in the CDR3. The germline CDR1 and CDR2 sequences are LGHNA and YSLEER. The CDR3 spells CASSQDRNRFNEQFF. The CDR3 DNA reads as TGCGCCAGCAGCCAAGACAGAAATCGTTTCAATGAGCAGTTCTTC.

This clonotype came up a few times. J is TRBJ2-1 and V is TRBV24-1; TRBD2 matches 9 bases. This CDR3 comprises 16 residues. In germline, CDR1 is KGHDR, CDR2 SFDVKD. Unmatched junction bases numbered 9, after V lost 5 bases and J lost 5 bases. The CDR3 DNA sequence: TGTGCCACCAGTGTCGGGGGGCTAGCGGGAAACAATGAGCAGTTCTTC. Protein sequence: CATSVGGLAGNNEQFF.

The DNA of the CDR3 is TGTGCCAGCAGCTTATCATCGAGACTACGCAATGAGCAGTTCTTC. Translating it yields CASSLSSRLRNEQFF. The chain couples TRBV11-2 to TRBJ2-1; D is perhaps TRBD2 (5 bases). Germline lookup yields CDR1 SGHAT and CDR2 FQNNGV. Trimming removed 2 bases at V and 6 bases at J, with 14 bases between. CDR3 size: 15 residues.